This T cell receptor (beta chain) originates from a study of T-cell memory formation after mild COVID-19. Turning to the study itself: The study found TCR clusters largely donor specific.

MiXCR was run by TCRdb on the 5' RACE reads, yielding one entry per CDR3 protein. The sample shows hundreds of thousands of distinct CDR3 sequences, about 20% of them seen only once. Sequenced sample: PBMCs or a T cell subset sorted from them (not recorded which). The clonotype comes from an adult woman who had mild COVID-19 (a few samples of this study predate the infection). Cell type and time point are not known.

The CDR3 reads CAISEGSEGQDDGYTF. CDR3 nucleotides: TGTGCCATCAGTGAGGGTTCGGAGGGACAGGACGATGGCTACACCTTC. The chain carries TRBV10-3 and TRBJ1-2; TRBD1 matches at 8 bases. This CDR3 has 16 residues. J was trimmed by 6 bases and V by 2 bases; bases with no gene match: 11. Germline CDR1 reads ENHRY; CDR2 reads SYGVKD.